The 9 T cell receptor beta chains in this list originate from one sample, sequenced in a study of OX40 agonist ivuxolimab in advanced cancers. Libraries were made using the immunoSEQ multiplex PCR assay. This immuneACCESS table, as held by TCRdb, lists in-frame sequences with V and J called but not all clones. Of the missing ones, under half trace to an unresolved V gene in checked studies; the others have no known cause. The sample contains 35,000 to 45,000 clones, 82% of them found a single time. The ten top clones hold roughly 25% of the sample. This sample comprised CD4+ or CD8+ T cells sorted from blood, obtained in a trial of the OX40 agonist ivuxolimab. The receptors here all came from an adult with an advanced solid tumor such as melanoma, head and neck, liver or kidney cancer.

The gene calls are TRBV19 and TRBJ2-1, with 8 bases that match TRBD2. V gave up 4 bases and J gave up 3 bases; unmatched junction bases: 5. Germline CDR1 and CDR2: LNHDA and SQIVND (reference sequence). This CDR3 region has 15 residues. CDR3 DNA: TGTGCCAGTAGTAGGACTAGCCAAAACTACAATGAGCAGTTCTTC. Translation: CASSRTSQNYNEQFF.

The V call is TRBV6-5, the J call TRBJ1-6, with D possibly matching TRBD1 (5 bases). CDR1 is MNHEY and CDR2 is SVGAGI in the germline V gene. The length of the CDR3 is 15 residues. Deletions cut 0 bases from V and 8 bases from J, with 11 bases between. Here the CDR3 reads CASSYSAGSDSPLHF. In DNA, the CDR3 is TGTGCCAGCAGTTACTCGGCAGGGAGCGATTCACCCCTCCACTTT.

Only a few counts were recorded for this clone. The chain recombines TRBV18 with TRBJ1-1; D possibly corresponds to TRBD1 (5 bases). The CDR3 runs to 14 residues. V lost 3 bases and J 8 bases, leaving 16 bases between the germline ends. Germline values: CDR1 KGHSH, CDR2 LQKENI. CDR3 DNA: TGTGCCAGCTCACCTACGACGGGGGGGAACGAAGCTTTCTTT. The encoded protein is CASSPTTGGNEAFF.

The chain is built from TRBV7-3 and TRBJ2-7, with D perhaps TRBD2 (6 bases). Trimming removed 1 base at V and 6 bases at J, with 10 bases between. The CDR3 runs 13 residues. Germline V CDR1 and CDR2: SGHTA, FQGTGA. The CDR3 region is CASSLMAGSEQYF. For the CDR3, the DNA is TGTGCCAGCAGCTTAATGGCGGGGTCCGAGCAGTACTTC.

By frequency in the sample, this clone is medium-sized (0.01 to 0.1%). The CDR3 coding sequence is TGTGCCAGCAGCAACCGGGACAGGGCGATTGGTGAGCAGTTCTTC. This codes for CASSNRDRAIGEQFF. The genes are TRBV7-9 and TRBJ2-1, with 9 nucleotides matching TRBD1. The CDR3 spans 15 residues. Germline values: CDR1 SEHNR, CDR2 FQNEAQ (reference sequence). With 5 bases clipped from V and 9 bases from J, the junction kept 11 bases outside the gene matches.

On this clone itself: Its ends do not fully match the called genes, so a read error is possible. The chain carries TRBV9 and TRBJ2-1, with D maybe TRBD2 (7 bases). CDR1 is SGDLS and CDR2 is YYNGEE in the germline V gene. The CDR3 runs to 13 residues. CDR3 region: CASSVAVGGERFF. CDR3 nucleotides: TGTGCCAGCAGCGTAGCTGTAGGGGGGGAGCGGTTCTTC.

The chain combines TRBV7-3 with TRBJ1-6; D is uncertain. Germline V gene sequence: CDR1 SGHTA, CDR2 FQGTGA. Deletions cut 2 bases from V and 7 bases from J, with 3 bases between. This CDR3 spans 12 amino acids. The CDR3 bases are TGTGCCAGCAGCTTATTGAATTCACCCCTCCACTTT. This encodes CASSLLNSPLHF.

CDR3 in amino acids: CASTIGTLGYQPQHF. Here the CDR3 DNA reads TGTGCCAGTACCATCGGGACTCTGGGATATCAGCCCCAGCATTTT. J is TRBJ1-5 and V is TRBV19; weak D call: TRBD1 (5 bases). Germline-derived CDR1 and CDR2 are LNHDA and SQIVND (reference sequence). This CDR3 has 15 amino acids. Between the trimmed V and J ends, which lost 7 bases and 5 bases, there was a span of 18 bases.

The chain has TRBV5-6 and TRBJ1-2, with D unresolved. This CDR3 has 13 residues. Germline assignment: CDR1 SGHDT and CDR2 YYEEEE. Trimming stripped 0 bases from V and 4 bases from J, with 7 bases between. The CDR3 nucleotides read TGTGCCAGCAGCTTGGCCGAGGGCTATGGCTACACCTTC. Residues: CASSLAEGYGYTF.